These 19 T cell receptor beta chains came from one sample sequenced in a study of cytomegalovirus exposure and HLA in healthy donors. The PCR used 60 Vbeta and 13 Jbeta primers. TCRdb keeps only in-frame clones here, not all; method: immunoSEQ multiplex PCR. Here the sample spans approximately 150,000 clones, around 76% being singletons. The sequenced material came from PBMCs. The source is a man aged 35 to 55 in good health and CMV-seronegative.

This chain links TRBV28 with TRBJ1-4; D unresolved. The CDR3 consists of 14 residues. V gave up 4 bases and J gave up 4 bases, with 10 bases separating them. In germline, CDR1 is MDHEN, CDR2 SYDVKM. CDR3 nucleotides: TGTGCCAGCAGTTATCTAGGAGGTAATGAAAAACTGTTTTTT. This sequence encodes CASSYLGGNEKLFF. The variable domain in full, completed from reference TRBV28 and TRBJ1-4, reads DVKVTQSSRYLVKRTGEKVFLECVQDMDHENMFWYRQDPGLGLRLIYFSYDVKMKEKGDIPEGYSVSREKKERFSLILESASTNQTSMYLCASSYLGGNEKLFFGSGTQLSVL.

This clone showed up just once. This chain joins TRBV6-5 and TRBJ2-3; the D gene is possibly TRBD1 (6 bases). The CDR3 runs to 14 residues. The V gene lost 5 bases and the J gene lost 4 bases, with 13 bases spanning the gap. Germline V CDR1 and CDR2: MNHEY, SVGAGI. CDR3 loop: CASSEGPGADTQYF. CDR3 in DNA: TGTGCCAGCAGTGAAGGCCCAGGGGCAGATACGCAGTATTTT.

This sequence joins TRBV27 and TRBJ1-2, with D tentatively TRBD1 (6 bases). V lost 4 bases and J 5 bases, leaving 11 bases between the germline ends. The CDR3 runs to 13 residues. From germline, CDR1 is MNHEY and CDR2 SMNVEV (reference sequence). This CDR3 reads CASSYTGQYGYTF. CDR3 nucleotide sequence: TGTGCCAGCAGTTACACAGGACAGTATGGCTACACCTTC.

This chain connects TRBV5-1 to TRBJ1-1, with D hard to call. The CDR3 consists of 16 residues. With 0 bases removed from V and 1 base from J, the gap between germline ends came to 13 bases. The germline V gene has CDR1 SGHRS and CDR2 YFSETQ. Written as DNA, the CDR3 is TGCGCCAGCAGCTTGGATAGCCCAAGAGGGAACACTGAAGCTTTCTTT. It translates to CASSLDSPRGNTEAFF.

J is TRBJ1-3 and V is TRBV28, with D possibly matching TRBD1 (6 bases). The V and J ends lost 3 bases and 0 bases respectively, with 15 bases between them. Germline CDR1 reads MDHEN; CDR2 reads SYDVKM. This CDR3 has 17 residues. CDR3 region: CASSFLPGESSGNTIYF. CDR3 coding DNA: TGTGCCAGCAGTTTCCTCCCAGGGGAATCCTCTGGAAACACCATATATTTT.

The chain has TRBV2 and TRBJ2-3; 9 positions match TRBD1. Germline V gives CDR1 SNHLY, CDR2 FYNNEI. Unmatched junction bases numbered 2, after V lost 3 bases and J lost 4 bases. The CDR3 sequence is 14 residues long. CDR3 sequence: CASSEGQGADTQYF. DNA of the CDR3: TGTGCCAGCAGTGAGGGACAGGGAGCAGATACGCAGTATTTT.

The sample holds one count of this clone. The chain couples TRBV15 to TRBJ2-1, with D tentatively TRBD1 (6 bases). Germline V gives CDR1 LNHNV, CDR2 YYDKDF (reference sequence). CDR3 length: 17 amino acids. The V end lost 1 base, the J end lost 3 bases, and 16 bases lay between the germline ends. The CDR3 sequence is CATSRGGPGQSYNEQFF. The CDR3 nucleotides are TGTGCCACCAGCAGAGGAGGGCCGGGACAAAGCTACAATGAGCAGTTCTTC.

CDR3 DNA sequence: TGCGCCAGCAGCTTGGGACAGGGACCTGAAAAACTGTTTTTT. Amino acids: CASSLGQGPEKLFF. This rearrangement joins TRBV5-1 to TRBJ1-4; 7 nucleotides align to TRBD1. Germline CDR1 and CDR2: SGHRS and YFSETQ. The CDR3 is 14 amino acids. V shed 0 bases, J shed 7 bases, and the junction held 3 bases outside the gene matches.

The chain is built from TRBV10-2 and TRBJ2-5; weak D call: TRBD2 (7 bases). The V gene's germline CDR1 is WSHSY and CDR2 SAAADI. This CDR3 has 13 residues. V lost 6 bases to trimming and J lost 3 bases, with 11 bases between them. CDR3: CASRGAGEETQYF. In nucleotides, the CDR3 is TGCGCCAGCAGGGGGGCGGGAGAAGAGACCCAGTACTTC.

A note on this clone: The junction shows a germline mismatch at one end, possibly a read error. The CDR3: CAWSGPELGANGLTF. In nucleotides, the CDR3 is TGTGCCTGGAGTGGTCCCGAACTTGGGGCCAACGGCCTGACTTTC. V is TRBV30 and J is TRBJ2-6, with D possibly TRBD1 on 5 matching bases. Germline CDR1 is GTSNPN and CDR2 is SVGIG (reference sequence). This CDR3 is 15 amino acids long.

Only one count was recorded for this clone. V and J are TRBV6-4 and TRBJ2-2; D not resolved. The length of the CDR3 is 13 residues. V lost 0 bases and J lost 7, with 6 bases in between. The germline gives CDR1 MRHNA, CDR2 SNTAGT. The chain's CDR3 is CASSDSGVGELFF. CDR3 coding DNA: TGTGCCAGCAGTGACTCCGGAGTCGGGGAGCTGTTTTTT.

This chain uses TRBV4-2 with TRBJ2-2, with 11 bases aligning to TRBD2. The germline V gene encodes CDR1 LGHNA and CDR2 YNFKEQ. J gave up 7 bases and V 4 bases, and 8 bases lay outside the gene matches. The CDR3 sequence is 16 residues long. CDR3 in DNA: TGTGCCAGCAGCCCAAGGCCTAGCGGGGGGAACGGGGAGCTGTTTTTT. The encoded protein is CASSPRPSGGNGELFF.

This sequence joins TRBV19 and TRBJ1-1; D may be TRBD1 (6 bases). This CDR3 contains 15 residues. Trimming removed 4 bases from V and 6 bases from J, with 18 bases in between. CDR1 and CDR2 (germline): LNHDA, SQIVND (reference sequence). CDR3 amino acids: CASSTETGWRAEAFF. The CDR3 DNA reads TGTGCCAGTAGTACCGAGACAGGCTGGCGGGCTGAAGCTTTCTTT. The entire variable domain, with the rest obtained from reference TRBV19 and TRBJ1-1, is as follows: DGGITQSPKYLFRKEGQNVTLSCEQNLNHDAMYWYRQDPGQGLRLIYYSQIVNDFQKGDIAEGYSVSREKKESFPLTVTSAQKNPTAFYLCASSTETGWRAEAFFGQGTRLTVV.

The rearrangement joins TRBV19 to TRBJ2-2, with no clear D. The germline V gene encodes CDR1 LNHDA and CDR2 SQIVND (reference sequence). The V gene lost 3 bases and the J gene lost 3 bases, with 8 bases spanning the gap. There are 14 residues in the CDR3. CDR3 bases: TGTGCCAGTAGTATTCACAGCTACACCGGGGAGCTGTTTTTT. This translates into CASSIHSYTGELFF.

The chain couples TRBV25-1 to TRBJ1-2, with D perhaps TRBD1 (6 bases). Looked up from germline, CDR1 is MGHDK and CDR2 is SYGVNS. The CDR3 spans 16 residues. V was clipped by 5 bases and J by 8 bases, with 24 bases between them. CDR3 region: CASSSRDKGPARGYTF. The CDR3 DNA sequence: TGTGCCAGCAGTTCCAGGGACAAAGGTCCCGCACGAGGCTACACCTTC.

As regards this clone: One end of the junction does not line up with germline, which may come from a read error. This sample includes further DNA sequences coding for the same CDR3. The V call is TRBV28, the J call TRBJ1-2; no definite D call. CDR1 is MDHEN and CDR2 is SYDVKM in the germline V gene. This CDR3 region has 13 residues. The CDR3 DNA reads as TGCGCCAGCAGTTTATCCAACAATTATGGCTACACCTTC. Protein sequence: CASSLSNNYGYTF.

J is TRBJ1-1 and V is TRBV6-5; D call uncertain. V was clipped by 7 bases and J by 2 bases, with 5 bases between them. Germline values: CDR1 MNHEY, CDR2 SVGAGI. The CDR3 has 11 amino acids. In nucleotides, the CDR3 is TGTGCCAGCATACTCAACACTGAAGCTTTCTTT. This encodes CASILNTEAFF.

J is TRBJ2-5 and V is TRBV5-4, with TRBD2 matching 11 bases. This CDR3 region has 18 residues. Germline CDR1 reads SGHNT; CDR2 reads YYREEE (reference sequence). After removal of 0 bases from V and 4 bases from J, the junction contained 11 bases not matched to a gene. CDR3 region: CASSLDQLAGAPRETQYF. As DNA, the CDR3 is TGTGCCAGCAGCTTGGACCAACTAGCGGGAGCCCCCCGAGAGACCCAGTACTTC.

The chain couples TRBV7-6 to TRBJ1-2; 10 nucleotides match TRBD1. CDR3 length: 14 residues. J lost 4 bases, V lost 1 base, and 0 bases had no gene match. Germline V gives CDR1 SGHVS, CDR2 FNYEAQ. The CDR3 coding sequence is TGTGCCAGCAGCTTAGGGACAGGGGGCTATGGCTACACCTTC. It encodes CASSLGTGGYGYTF.